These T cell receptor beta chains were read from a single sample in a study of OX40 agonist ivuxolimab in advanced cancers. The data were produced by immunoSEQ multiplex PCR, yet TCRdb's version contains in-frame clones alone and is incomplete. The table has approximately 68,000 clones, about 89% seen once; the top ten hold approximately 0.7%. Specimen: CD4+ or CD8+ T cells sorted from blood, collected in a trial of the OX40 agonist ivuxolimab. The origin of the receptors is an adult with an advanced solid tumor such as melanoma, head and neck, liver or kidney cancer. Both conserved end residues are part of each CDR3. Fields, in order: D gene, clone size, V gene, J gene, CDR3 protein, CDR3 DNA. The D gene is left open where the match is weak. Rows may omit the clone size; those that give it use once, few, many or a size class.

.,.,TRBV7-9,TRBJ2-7,CASSLIGDSVSYEQYF,TGTGCCAGCAGCTTAATAGGCGACAGCGTATCCTACGAGCAGTACTTC
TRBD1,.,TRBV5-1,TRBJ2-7,CASSGPAGQGAYEQYF,TGCGCCAGCAGCGGGCCCGCAGGACAGGGGGCCTACGAGCAGTACTTC
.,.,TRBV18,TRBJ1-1,CASSPGNSAEAFF,TGTGCCAGCTCACCAGGTAATTCAGCTGAAGCTTTCTTT
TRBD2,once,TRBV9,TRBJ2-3,CASSVGGRVTDTQYF,TGTGCCAGCAGCGTAGGCGGGAGAGTGACAGATACGCAGTATTTT
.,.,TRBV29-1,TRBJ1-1,CSALDGNTEAFF,TGCAGCGCCCTGGACGGGAACACTGAAGCTTTCTTT
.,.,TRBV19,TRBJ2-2,CASSIDFRNTGELFF,TGTGCCAGTAGTATTGACTTTAGGAACACCGGGGAGCTGTTTTTT
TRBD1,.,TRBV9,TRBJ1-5,CASSNRDSPSEPQHF,TGTGCCAGCAGCAACAGGGACAGCCCGAGTGAGCCCCAGCATTTT
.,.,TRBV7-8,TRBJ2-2,CASSLLRNGELFF,TGTGCCAGCAGCTTATTGAGAAACGGGGAGCTGTTTTTT
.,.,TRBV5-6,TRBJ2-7,CASRHHEQYF,TGTGCCAGCAGGCATCACGAGCAGTACTTC
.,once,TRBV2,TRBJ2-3,CASSEGGQNAQYF,TGTGCCAGCAGTGAAGGAGGGCAGAACGCGCAGTATTTT
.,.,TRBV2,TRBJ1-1,CASNSDMNTEAFF,TGTGCCAGCAATTCAGATATGAACACTGAAGCTTTCTTT